The present T cell receptor (beta chain) was sequenced within a study of cytomegalovirus exposure and HLA in healthy donors. Study details: Around 80 million unique TCR sequences came from HLA-typed donors in an early release. Study conclusions and caveats: Donor immune exposure was known only as CMV serostatus. Follow-up analysis later connected one missense variant in DCLRE1C with trimming of TCR beta V- and J-genes. Among the sequence variants, a highly shared cluster was likely an artifact of sequencing.

CDR3 length: 16 residues. Looked up from germline, CDR1 is SEHNR and CDR2 is FQNEAQ (reference sequence). V was clipped by 5 bases and J by 6 bases; unmatched bases: 15. Concerning this clone: The antigen is undetermined.

The PCR used 60 Vbeta and 13 Jbeta primers. The repertoire was sequenced with immunoSEQ multiplex PCR; TCRdb's copy has only in-frame clones and lacks some. There are 150,000 or so clones in the sample; 70% to 90% occur only once, and 2% to 2.5% lies in the top ten. The receptor comes from a woman aged 18-30 years in good health and CMV-seronegative. The gene calls are TRBV7-9 and TRBJ1-2; 7 bases agree with TRBD1. Source material: PBMCs. The CDR3 nucleotides read TGTGCCAGCAGCCCCGGGGCTGGAGGGGGCGCGGATGGCTACACCTTC. It is translated as CASSPGAGGGADGYTF.